This entry features one TCR beta chain sequence. Germline lookup yields CDR1 MNHEY and CDR2 SMNVEV (reference sequence). The CDR3 spans 18 residues. The junction had 15 bases not matched to a gene; V was cut back by 5 bases and J by 3 bases. TCRdb keeps only in-frame clones here, not all; method: immunoSEQ multiplex PCR. Of tens of thousands of clones detected, 95% to 96% appear once; the ten largest clones hold 0.24%. The source of the sample is a study of technical replicates of blood from a few donors. J is TRBJ1-4 and V is TRBV27, with 7 bases aligning to TRBD1. The source is a human donor in good health. The sequenced sample was T cells isolated from PBMCs. The CDR3 loop reads CASSATSGTVHSNEKLFF. The CDR3 region has the DNA TGTGCCAGCAGTGCGACATCCGGGACAGTTCACTCTAATGAAAAACTGTTTTTT.